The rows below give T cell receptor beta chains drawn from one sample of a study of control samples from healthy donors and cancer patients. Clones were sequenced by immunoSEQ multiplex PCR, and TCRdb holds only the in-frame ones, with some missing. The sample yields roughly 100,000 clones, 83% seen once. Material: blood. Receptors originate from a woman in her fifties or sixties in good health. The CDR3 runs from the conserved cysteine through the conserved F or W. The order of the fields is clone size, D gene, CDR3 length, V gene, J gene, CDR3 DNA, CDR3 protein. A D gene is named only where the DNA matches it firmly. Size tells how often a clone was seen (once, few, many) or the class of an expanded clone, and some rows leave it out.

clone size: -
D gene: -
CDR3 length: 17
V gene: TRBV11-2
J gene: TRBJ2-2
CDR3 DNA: TGTGCCAGCAGCTTAGATCGTCTGGCGGCTAACACCGGGGAGCTGTTTTTT
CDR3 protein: CASSLDRLAANTGELFF

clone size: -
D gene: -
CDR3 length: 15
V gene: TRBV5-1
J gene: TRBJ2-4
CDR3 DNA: TGCGCCAGCAGCTTGGTTGGGAATTCTCAGGACATTCAGTACTTC
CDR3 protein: CASSLVGNSQDIQYF

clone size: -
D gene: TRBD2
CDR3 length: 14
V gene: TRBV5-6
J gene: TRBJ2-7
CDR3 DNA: TGTGCCAGCAGCTTACAGCGGGACTCCTACGAGCAGTACTTC
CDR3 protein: CASSLQRDSYEQYF

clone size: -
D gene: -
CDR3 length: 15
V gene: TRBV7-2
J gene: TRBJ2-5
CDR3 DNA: TGTGCCAGCAGCTTAGAAAGCCAGTTCCAAGAGACCCAGTACTTC
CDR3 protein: CASSLESQFQETQYF

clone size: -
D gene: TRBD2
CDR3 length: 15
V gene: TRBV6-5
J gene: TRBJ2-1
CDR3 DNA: TGTGCCAGCAGACTCGCGGGGGGGGCTTACAATGAGCAGTTCTTC
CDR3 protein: CASRLAGGAYNEQFF

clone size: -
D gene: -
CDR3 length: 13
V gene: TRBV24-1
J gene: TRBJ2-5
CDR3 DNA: TGTGCCACCAGTGTAGGCAGGCTGGAGACCCAGTACTTC
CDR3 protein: CATSVGRLETQYF

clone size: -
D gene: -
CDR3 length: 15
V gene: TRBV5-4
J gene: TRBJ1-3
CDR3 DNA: TGTGCCAGCAGCGATAAGGGGCCGTCTGGAAACACCATATATTTT
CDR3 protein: CASSDKGPSGNTIYF

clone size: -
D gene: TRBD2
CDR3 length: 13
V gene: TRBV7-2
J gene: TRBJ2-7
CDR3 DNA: TGTGCCAGCAGCCCTAGCGGGGGTGGGGAGCAGTACTTC
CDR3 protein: CASSPSGGGEQYF

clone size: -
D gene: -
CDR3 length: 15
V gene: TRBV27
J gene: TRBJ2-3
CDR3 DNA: TGTGCCAGCAGTTCCACTAGGCTGGGGCCAGATACGCAGTATTTT
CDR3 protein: CASSSTRLGPDTQYF

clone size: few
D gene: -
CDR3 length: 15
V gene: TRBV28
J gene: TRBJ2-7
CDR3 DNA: TGTGCCAGCAGGCCAACTCGGGGCCACCTCTACGAGCAGTACTTC
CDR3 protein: CASRPTRGHLYEQYF

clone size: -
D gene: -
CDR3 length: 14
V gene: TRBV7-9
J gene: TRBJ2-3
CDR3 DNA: TGTGCCAGCAGCTCCGAACGGGGAACAGATACGCAGTATTTT
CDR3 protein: CASSSERGTDTQYF

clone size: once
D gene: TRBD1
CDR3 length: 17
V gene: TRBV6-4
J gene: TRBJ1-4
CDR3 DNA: TGTGCCAGCAGCCCGGGACAGTCGCTCGTTAGTAATGAAAAACTGTTTTTT
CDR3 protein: CASSPGQSLVSNEKLFF

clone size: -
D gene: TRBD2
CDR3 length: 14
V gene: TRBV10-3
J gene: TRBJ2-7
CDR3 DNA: TGTGCCATCAGTGAGTCGAGCGGGACCTACGAGCAGTACTTC
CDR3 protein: CAISESSGTYEQYF

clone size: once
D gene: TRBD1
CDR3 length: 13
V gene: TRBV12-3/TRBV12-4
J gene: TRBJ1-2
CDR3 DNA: TGTGCCAGCAGGGGGGACAGGAAGTATGGCTACACCTTC
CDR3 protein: CASRGDRKYGYTF

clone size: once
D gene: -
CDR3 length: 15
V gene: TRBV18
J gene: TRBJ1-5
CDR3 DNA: TGTGCCAGCTCACCAGGGAACGAGGGACATCAGCCCCAGCATTTT
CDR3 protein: CASSPGNEGHQPQHF

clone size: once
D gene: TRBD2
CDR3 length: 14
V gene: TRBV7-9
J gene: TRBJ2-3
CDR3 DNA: TGTGCCAGCAGCCGGGGGGACGCCGGAGATACGCAGTATTTT
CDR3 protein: CASSRGDAGDTQYF

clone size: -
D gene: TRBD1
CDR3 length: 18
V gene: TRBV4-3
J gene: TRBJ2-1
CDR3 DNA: TGCGCCAGCAGCCAAGAGGGCAGGGGGCCTCAAAGGAGCAATGAGCAGTTCTTC
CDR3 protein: CASSQEGRGPQRSNEQFF

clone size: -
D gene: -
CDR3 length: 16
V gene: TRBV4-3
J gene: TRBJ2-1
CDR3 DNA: TGCGCCAGCAGCCAGTCTAAGGAGGGGCTGGTACATGAGCAGTTCTTC
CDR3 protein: CASSQSKEGLVHEQFF

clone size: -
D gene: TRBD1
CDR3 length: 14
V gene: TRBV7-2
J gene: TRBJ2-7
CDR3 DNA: TGTGCCAGCAGCTCCACGACAGGGGGCTACGAGCAGTACTTC
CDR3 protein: CASSSTTGGYEQYF

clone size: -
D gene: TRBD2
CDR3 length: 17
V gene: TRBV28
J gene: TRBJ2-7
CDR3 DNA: TGTGCCAGCCCCCCCCCGGGACTAGCGGGGGTATCCTACGAGCAGTACTTC
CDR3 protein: CASPPPGLAGVSYEQYF

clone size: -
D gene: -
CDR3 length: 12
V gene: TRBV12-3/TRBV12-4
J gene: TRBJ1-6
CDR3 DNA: TGTGCCAGCAGTTTGAAGGTTTCACCCCTCCACTTT
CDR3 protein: CASSLKVSPLHF

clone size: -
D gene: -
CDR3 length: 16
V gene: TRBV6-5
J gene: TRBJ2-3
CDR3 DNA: TGTGCCAGCAGTTACTCGTGGGATCGCAGCACAGATACGCAGTATTTT
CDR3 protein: CASSYSWDRSTDTQYF

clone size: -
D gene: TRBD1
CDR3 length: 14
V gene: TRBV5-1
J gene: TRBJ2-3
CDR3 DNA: TGCGCCAGCAGTGGGACAGCTAGCACAGATACGCAGTATTTT
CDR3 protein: CASSGTASTDTQYF

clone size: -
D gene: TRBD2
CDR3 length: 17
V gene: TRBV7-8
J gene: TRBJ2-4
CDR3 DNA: TGTGCCAGCAGCCACACGCTAGCGGGGCGGACCAAAAACATTCAGTACTTC
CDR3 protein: CASSHTLAGRTKNIQYF

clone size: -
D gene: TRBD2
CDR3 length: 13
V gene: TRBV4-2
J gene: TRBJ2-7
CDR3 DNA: TGTGCCAGCAGCCGGACTAGCGATTACGAGCAGTACTTC
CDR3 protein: CASSRTSDYEQYF

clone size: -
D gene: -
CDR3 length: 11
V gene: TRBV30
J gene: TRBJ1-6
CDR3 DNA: TGTGCCTGGAGTAGGGCCTCACCCCTCCACTTT
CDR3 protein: CAWSRASPLHF

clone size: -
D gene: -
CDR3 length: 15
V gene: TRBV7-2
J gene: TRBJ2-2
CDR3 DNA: TGTGCCAGCAGCCAACGGGACCATAACACCGGGGAGCTGTTTTTT
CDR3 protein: CASSQRDHNTGELFF

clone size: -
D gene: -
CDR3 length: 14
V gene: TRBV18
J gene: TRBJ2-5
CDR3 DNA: TGTGCCAGCTCACCACCGACAGTCCTCGAGACCCAGTACTTC
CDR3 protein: CASSPPTVLETQYF

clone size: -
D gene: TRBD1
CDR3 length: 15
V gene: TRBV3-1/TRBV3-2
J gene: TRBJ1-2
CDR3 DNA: TGTGCCAGCAGCCAACTTGGGACAGGGGTTAATGGCTACACCTTC
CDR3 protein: CASSQLGTGVNGYTF

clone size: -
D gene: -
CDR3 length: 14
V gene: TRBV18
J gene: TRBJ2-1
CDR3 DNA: TGTGCCAGCTCCCTGAGCGGAGGGAGAAATGAGCAGTTCTTC
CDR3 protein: CASSLSGGRNEQFF

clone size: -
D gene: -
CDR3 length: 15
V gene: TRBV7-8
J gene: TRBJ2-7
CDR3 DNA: TGTGCCAGCAGCCAACCACTTGGTCTCTCCTACGAGCAGTACTTC
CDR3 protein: CASSQPLGLSYEQYF

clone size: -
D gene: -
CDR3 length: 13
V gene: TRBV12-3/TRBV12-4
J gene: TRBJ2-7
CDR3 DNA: TGTGCCAGCAGTTTTTCAATGGAGGAGAGGCAGTACTTC
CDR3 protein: CASSFSMEERQYF

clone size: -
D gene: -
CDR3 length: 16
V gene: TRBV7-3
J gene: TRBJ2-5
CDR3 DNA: TGTGCCAGCAGCTTAATGGGACGGGGTGACCAAGAGACCCAGTACTTC
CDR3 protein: CASSLMGRGDQETQYF

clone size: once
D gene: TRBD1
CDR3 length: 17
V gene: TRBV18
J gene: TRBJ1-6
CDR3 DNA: TGTGCCAGCACATCCGAGACAGGGAGCTCCTATAATTCACCCCTCCACTTT
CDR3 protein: CASTSETGSSYNSPLHF

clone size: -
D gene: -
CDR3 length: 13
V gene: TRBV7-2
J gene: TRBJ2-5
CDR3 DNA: TGTGCCAGCAGCTTAGGGGCCGGTTCGACCCAGTACTTC
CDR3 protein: CASSLGAGSTQYF

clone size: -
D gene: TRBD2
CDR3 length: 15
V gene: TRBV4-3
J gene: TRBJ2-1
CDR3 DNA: TGCGCCAGCAGCCAAGTTAGCGGGGGGGCTAATGAGCAGTTCTTC
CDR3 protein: CASSQVSGGANEQFF

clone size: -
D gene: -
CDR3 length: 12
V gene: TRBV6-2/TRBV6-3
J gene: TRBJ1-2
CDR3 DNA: TGTGCCAGCAGTTACGGAGCCTATGGCTACACCTTC
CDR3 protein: CASSYGAYGYTF

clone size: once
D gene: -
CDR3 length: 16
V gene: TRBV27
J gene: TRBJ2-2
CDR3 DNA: TGTGCCAGCGTAGACTCGCAATTCCTTAACACCGGGGAGCTGTTTTTT
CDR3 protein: CASVDSQFLNTGELFF

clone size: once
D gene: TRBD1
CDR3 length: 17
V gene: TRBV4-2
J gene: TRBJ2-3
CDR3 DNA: TGTGCCAGCAGCCAAGTAAATGGGGACAGGGGAACAGATACGCAGTATTTT
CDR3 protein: CASSQVNGDRGTDTQYF

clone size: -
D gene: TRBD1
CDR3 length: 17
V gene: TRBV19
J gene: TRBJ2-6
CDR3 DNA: TGTGCCAGTAGACCGGGACAGGGGGCGCCTGGGGCCAACGTCCTGACTTTC
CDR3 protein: CASRPGQGAPGANVLTF

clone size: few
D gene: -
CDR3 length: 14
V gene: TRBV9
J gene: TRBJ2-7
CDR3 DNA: TGTGCCAGCAGTCATAGACTGGAATCCTACGAGCAGTACTTC
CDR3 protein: CASSHRLESYEQYF

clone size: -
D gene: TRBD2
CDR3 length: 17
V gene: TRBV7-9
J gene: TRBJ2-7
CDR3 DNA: TGTGCCAGCAGCGCACAGATAGCGGGGGTGAGCTCCTACGAGCAGTACTTC
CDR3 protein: CASSAQIAGVSSYEQYF

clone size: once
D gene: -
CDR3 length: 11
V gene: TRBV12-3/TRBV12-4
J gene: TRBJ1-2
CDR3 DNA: TGTGCCAGCAGTTTGAGAGAACGCTACACCTTC
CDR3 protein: CASSLRERYTF

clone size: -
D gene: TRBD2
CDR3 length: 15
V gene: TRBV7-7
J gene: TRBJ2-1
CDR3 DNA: TGTGCTAGCAGCTCGGGACTAGCGGGAGTGAATGAGCAGTTCTTC
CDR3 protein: CASSSGLAGVNEQFF

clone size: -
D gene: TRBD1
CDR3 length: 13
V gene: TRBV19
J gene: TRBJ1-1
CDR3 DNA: TGTGCCTGCCGGGACAGCCGGTTCACTGAAGCTTTCTTT
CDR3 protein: CACRDSRFTEAFF